These 22 T cell receptor beta chains were all obtained from the same sample, sequenced in a study of T cell responses to AZD1222 COVID-19 vaccine. Measured with immunoSEQ multiplex PCR; TCRdb has only the in-frame clones, and not every one. Seen here are some 96,000 clones, about 88% observed once, and the top ten hold more than 1.5%. Sequencing was performed on peripheral blood, taken on day 0 of AZD1222 vaccination. These receptors were obtained from an adult in good health.

The chain has TRBV18 and TRBJ2-2; 13 bases map to TRBD2. The CDR3 is made up of 17 amino acids. CDR1 KGHSH and CDR2 LQKENI come from the germline V gene. The V and J ends lost 3 bases and 7 bases, in that order; junction bases with no gene match: 8. CDR3: CASSPQGTSGTGGELFF. In DNA form, the CDR3 reads TGTGCCAGCTCACCCCAAGGGACTAGCGGGACCGGCGGGGAGCTGTTTTTT.

The V and J genes are TRBV7-9 and TRBJ1-2, with unresolved D. The V gene's germline CDR1 is SEHNR and CDR2 FQNEAQ (reference sequence). Trimming cost V 6 bases and J 6 bases, with 11 bases left between them. The CDR3 consists of 12 residues. Here the CDR3 DNA reads TGTGCCAGCAGACTCCGTGGTAATGGCTACACCTTC. This codes for CASRLRGNGYTF.

The rearrangement joins TRBV5-8 to TRBJ1-2; TRBD1 might be the D (6 bases). Per the germline V gene, CDR1 is SGHTS and CDR2 is YDEGEE. Trimming pared 4 bases from V and 2 bases from J, leaving 6 bases between. The CDR3 totals 12 residues. The CDR3 loop reads CASSGTNYGYTF. As DNA, the CDR3 is TGTGCCAGCAGCGGGACAAACTATGGCTACACCTTC.

CDR3 coding DNA: TGCGCCAGCAGCCAAGAATTTAGACTAGCGGGTTCCGAGCAGTACTTC. This codes for CASSQEFRLAGSEQYF. V usage is TRBV4-1 and J usage is TRBJ2-7, with TRBD2 identical over 10 bases. The V gene end was trimmed by 0 bases and the J gene end by 6 bases; junction bases not matched to a gene: 8. The CDR3 covers 16 residues. In germline, CDR1 is MGHRA, CDR2 YSYEKL.

J is TRBJ1-3 and V is TRBV25-1; tentatively, D is TRBD1 (5 bases). V was pared by 5 bases and J by 2 bases, with 10 bases between. The V gene's germline CDR1 is MGHDK and CDR2 SYGVNS. The CDR3 extends over 14 amino acids. CDR3 in DNA: TGTGCCAGCAGTCCCGACAGAGCTGGAAACACCATATATTTT. Protein product: CASSPDRAGNTIYF. The full variable domain, completed using reference TRBV25-1 and TRBJ1-3, is EADIYQTPRYLVIGTGKKITLECSQTMGHDKMYWYQQDPGMELHLIHYSYGVNSTEKGDLSSESTVSRIRTEHFPLTLESARPSHTSQYLCASSPDRAGNTIYFGEGSWLTVV.

The chain is built from TRBV6-2 or TRBV6-3 and TRBJ2-7; weak D call: TRBD1 (5 bases). Germline values: CDR1 MNHEY, CDR2 SVGEGT. Between the trimmed V and J ends, which lost 6 bases and 4 bases, there was a span of 16 bases. The CDR3 has 14 residues. CDR3 residues: CASSRKSRDYEQYF. The CDR3 region has the DNA TGTGCCAGCAGCCGGAAGAGCAGGGATTACGAGCAGTACTTC.

This sequence joins TRBV7-2 and TRBJ2-1; D gene uncertain. Trimming stripped 1 base from V and 4 bases from J, with 17 bases between. The CDR3 runs to 17 residues. Germline values: CDR1 SGHTA, CDR2 FQGNSA. The CDR3 nucleotides read TGTGCCAGCAGCTTAGTTCAGCAATCCACTGGGTACAATGAGCAGTTCTTC. Residues: CASSLVQQSTGYNEQFF.

The chain recombines TRBV5-8 with TRBJ1-5; a weak D match, TRBD1 (6 bases). The germline V gene has CDR1 SGHTS and CDR2 YDEGEE. This CDR3 spans 15 amino acids. V was clipped by 1 base and J by 9 bases, with 17 bases between them. The CDR3 spells CASSLPGGGWWPQHF. As DNA, the CDR3 is TGTGCCAGCAGCTTGCCGGGGGGCGGTTGGTGGCCCCAGCATTTT.

CDR3 coding DNA: TGTGCCAGCAGCTTAAGTCAGGGGGGGCACTACAATGAGCAGTTCTTC. This gives the protein CASSLSQGGHYNEQFF. J is TRBJ2-1 and V is TRBV7-2; D might be TRBD1 or TRBD2, each matching 7 bases. CDR3 length equals 16 residues. From germline, CDR1 is SGHTA and CDR2 FQGNSA. Trimming stripped 2 bases from V and 3 bases from J, with 14 bases between.

The chain uses TRBV5-8 and TRBJ1-4, with 8 bases matching TRBD1. Germline V lookup: CDR1 SGHTS, CDR2 YDEGEE. The CDR3 runs 15 residues. The V and J ends lost 2 bases and 7 bases, in that order; junction bases with no gene match: 7. The CDR3 nucleotides read TGTGCCAGCAGCTTTAATACAGGGGGTACTGAAAAACTGTTTTTT. This translates into CASSFNTGGTEKLFF. The variable domain in full, completed from reference TRBV5-8 and TRBJ1-4, reads EAGVTQSPTHLIKTRGQQATLRCSPISGHTSVYWYQQALGLGLQFLLWYDEGEERNRGNFPPRFSGRQFPNYSSELNVNALELEDSALYLCASSFNTGGTEKLFFGSGTQLSVL.

The V call is TRBV7-9, the J call TRBJ1-5; D perhaps matches TRBD1 (6 bases). The CDR3 runs 16 residues. V was shortened by 2 bases and J by 4 bases, with 15 bases between the two germline ends. Looked up from germline, CDR1 is SEHNR and CDR2 is FQNEAQ (reference sequence). In DNA, the CDR3 is TGTGCCAGCAGCTTATCGGGCCGACAGGCTAATCAGCCCCAGCATTTT. Translating gives CASSLSGRQANQPQHF.

V gene TRBV14 combines with J gene TRBJ2-7; a possible D gene is TRBD1 (6 bases). Trimming stripped 0 bases from V and 3 bases from J, with 15 bases between. Germline assignment: CDR1 SGHDN and CDR2 FVKESK. CDR3 length equals 16 residues. CDR3 sequence reads: CASSQDTWTAIYEQYF. CDR3 sequence (DNA): TGTGCCAGCAGCCAAGATACTTGGACAGCAATCTACGAGCAGTACTTC. The full variable domain, its missing parts supplied by reference TRBV14 and TRBJ2-7, is EAGVTQFPSHSVIEKGQTVTLRCDPISGHDNLYWYRRVMGKEIKFLLHFVKESKQDESGMPNNRFLAERTGGTYSTLKVQPAELEDSGVYFCASSQDTWTAIYEQYFGPGTRLTVT.

This clone occurred once. The genes are TRBV19 and TRBJ1-1; 10 nucleotides agree with TRBD1. Per the germline V gene, CDR1 is LNHDA and CDR2 is SQIVND (reference sequence). This CDR3 has 15 residues. V was pared by 5 bases and J by 6 bases, with 9 bases of the junction left unmatched. The CDR3 DNA reads as TGTGCCAGTAGTTCACGGACAGGGGGTAATGCTGAAGCTTTCTTT. This codes for CASSSRTGGNAEAFF. The whole variable domain, remainder taken from reference TRBV19 and TRBJ1-1, is DGGITQSPKYLFRKEGQNVTLSCEQNLNHDAMYWYRQDPGQGLRLIYYSQIVNDFQKGDIAEGYSVSREKKESFPLTVTSAQKNPTAFYLCASSSRTGGNAEAFFGQGTRLTVV.

The gene calls are TRBV6-1 and TRBJ2-1; D might be TRBD2 (6 bases). The CDR3 spans 15 residues. V lost 3 bases and J 6 bases, leaving 15 bases between the germline ends. Germline CDR1 MNHNS, CDR2 SASEGT. The CDR3 here is CASSDRLVGLNEQFF. CDR3 DNA: TGTGCCAGCAGTGACCGACTAGTAGGGCTCAATGAGCAGTTCTTC.

The chain couples TRBV19 to TRBJ2-7; D possibly matches TRBD1 or TRBD2 (5 bases each). With 8 bases removed from V and 2 bases from J, the gap between germline ends came to 16 bases. From germline, CDR1 is LNHDA and CDR2 SQIVND (reference sequence). The CDR3 has 14 residues. The CDR3: CASAVGARAYEQYF. For the CDR3, the DNA is TGTGCCAGTGCGGTTGGGGCGCGGGCCTACGAGCAGTACTTC.

The chain links TRBV5-4 to TRBJ1-5, with a weak D call TRBD1 (6 bases). The CDR3 is made up of 15 amino acids. The germline V gene encodes CDR1 SGHNT and CDR2 YYREEE (reference sequence). Trimming removed 0 bases from V and 6 bases from J, with 13 bases in between. CDR3 sequence (DNA): TGTGCCAGCAGCTTGGATCCCGGGGGCGGTCAGCCCCAGCATTTT. It specifies CASSLDPGGGQPQHF.

The chain links TRBV5-1 to TRBJ1-2, with 7 bases lining up with TRBD1. The CDR3 is 15 residues long. The germline CDR1 and CDR2 sequences are SGHRS and YFSETQ. After removal of 0 bases from V and 3 bases from J, the junction contained 5 bases not matched to a gene. The CDR3 DNA follows: TGCGCCAGCAGCTTGGTTCAGGGGGGTGACTATGGCTACACCTTC. It codes for CASSLVQGGDYGYTF.

The chain links TRBV27 to TRBJ2-1; 7 bases map to TRBD1. The CDR3 runs to 17 residues. Germline V gene sequence: CDR1 MNHEY, CDR2 SMNVEV (reference sequence). V gave up 6 bases and J gave up 0 bases; unmatched junction bases: 11. In nucleotides, the CDR3 is TGTGCCAGCAGCCTACGATTGACAGGGATCTCCTACAATGAGCAGTTCTTC. This gives the protein CASSLRLTGISYNEQFF.

The chain links TRBV2 to TRBJ1-5; 9 nucleotides agree with TRBD1. The CDR3 contains 14 residues. Germline V gene lookup returns CDR1 SNHLY and CDR2 FYNNEI. With V trimmed by 6 bases and J by 5 bases, 5 bases remained unmatched. The CDR3 here is CASRFTGGDQPQHF. CDR3 coding DNA: TGTGCCAGCAGATTCACAGGGGGCGATCAGCCCCAGCATTTT.

The V call is TRBV28, the J call TRBJ1-5; D call uncertain. CDR3 size: 14 residues. V was clipped by 8 bases and J by 8 bases, with 19 bases between them. Looked up from germline, CDR1 is MDHEN and CDR2 is SYDVKM. CDR3 DNA sequence: TGTGCCAGCGCTTCTTCTAGTCGAAGGAAGCCCCAGCATTTT. It is translated as CASASSSRRKPQHF.

The rearrangement joins TRBV4-3 to TRBJ1-1; 7 nucleotides agree with TRBD1. Trimming cost V 3 bases and J 4 bases; bases outside gene matches: 5. The germline V gene has CDR1 LGHNA and CDR2 YSLEER. This CDR3 is built from 14 residues. CDR3 protein: CASSQDRLGTEAFF. The CDR3 region has the DNA TGCGCCAGCAGCCAGGACAGGTTAGGCACTGAAGCTTTCTTT.

This clone was detected once. The V and J genes are TRBV7-6 and TRBJ1-5; no firm D call. Germline loops: CDR1 SGHVS, CDR2 FNYEAQ. The CDR3 length is 13 residues. Between the trimmed V and J ends, which lost 5 bases and 6 bases, there was a span of 11 bases. CDR3 DNA: TGTGCCAGCAGCCTCACACTGGGTCAGCCCCAGCATTTT. It yields the protein CASSLTLGQPQHF.